This T cell receptor (beta chain) was sequenced in a study of T-cell reconstitution after alpha-beta-depleted transplantation in children. General study results and limits: One year after transplant, T-cell counts and diversity came mostly from newly produced T cells. Two months or so post-transplant, alpha-beta T cells reportedly derived from several hundred expanded graft clones. Recipient T cells and thymic progenitors that survived were the source of the high TCRbeta diversity seen at day 60 in some patients.

Unique molecular identifiers were used in preparing the TCRbeta library. TCRdb fed the PCR reads into MiXCR, producing one record per CDR3 protein. The repertoire holds around 700,000 distinct CDR3 sequences, with around 13% as singletons. Trimming removed 8 bases at V and 0 bases at J, with 12 bases between. Germline CDR1 reads SQVTM; CDR2 reads ANQGSEA. The CDR3 length is 13 residues. In this sample, this clonotype turned up once. Its antigen is still unknown. The rearrangement uses TRBV29-1 and TRBJ2-3; D gene uncertain. This clonotype originated in a girl aged 2 to 10 with congenital amegakaryocytic thrombocytopenia, due to receive a stem cell transplant. Sequences were derived from PBMCs, sampled before TCRalphabeta/CD19-depleted stem cell transplant. For the CDR3, the DNA is TGCAGCTCCCACCACGAAAGCACAGATACGCAGTATTTT. Translated, it gives CSSHHESTDTQYF.